The entry that follows covers one T cell receptor beta chain sequence. The sample originates from a study of T cells expressing NK-cell markers. The overall study: CD3+CD56+NKG2C+, CD3+CD56+NKG2C- and CD3+CD56-NKG2C+ T cells, once sorted, supplied the TCR beta repertoires. In the group of eight sequenced donors, seven were HCMV-seropositive and one was seronegative.

The CDR3 runs to 13 residues. The cDNA for TCR beta came from 5'RACE template switching with UMIs. After re-calling the 5' RACE reads, TCRdb lists one entry per CDR3 protein, DNA absent. The sample data list around 100,000 distinct CDR3 sequences. This TCR came from a woman aged 18 to 69 in good health. This chain connects TRBV12-3 or TRBV12-4 to TRBJ2-1; the TCRdb call, TRBD1, lacks DNA for checking. Sequenced material: blood T cells: a sorted CD56 or NKG2C T cell subset, CD4+ or CD8+ T cells, or bulk PBMC T cells (not recorded which). The CDR3 sequence is CASSPRGYIEQFF.